This entry lists 2 T cell receptor beta chains sequenced from one sample in a study of patients and donors after allogeneic stem cell transplantation (dated by TCRdb to 2018 to 2021). The library came from RT-PCR. Sequenced on a NextSeq 550. TCRdb ran its own pipeline on the public reads, namely fastp trimming at Q25 and MiXCR clone calling, and kept in-frame beta chains. Each CDR3 protein appears once, grouped with its most common genes and DNA. The sample table shows 900,000 to 1,000,000 distinct CDR3 sequences, and roughly 18% are seen once. Around 6% of the sample lies in the top ten. The sequencing sample was made of blood, either unsorted or a sorted T cell fraction (not recorded which). Receptors originate from a human donor who was either an allogeneic HSCT recipient or a stem cell or donor lymphocyte infusion donor (not recorded which). It is not recorded whose cells these are; they may come from a transplant donor.

The count of this clonotype is one. The chain is built from TRBV7-8 and TRBJ2-2, with D perhaps matching TRBD1 (6 bases). The ends were cut back, 5 bases at V and 0 bases at J, with 25 bases in the middle. The CDR3 has 20 residues. From germline, CDR1 is SGHVS and CDR2 FQNEAQ. The CDR3 nucleotides read TGTGCCAGCAGCCGGGGTTCGGGCAGGGGACGCTATGCGAACACCGGGGAGCTGTTTTTT. It translates to CASSRGSGRGRYANTGELFF.

The chain couples TRBV5-6 to TRBJ1-5; tentative D call: TRBD1 (5 bases). Germline assignment: CDR1 SGHDT and CDR2 YYEEEE. Trimming left V 2 bases short and J 6 bases short, with 18 bases between. The CDR3 loop spans 16 amino acids. Here the CDR3 DNA reads TGTGCCAGCAGCTTCTGGCGCGGGGGTATGGGTCAGCCCCAGCATTTT. Translated: CASSFWRGGMGQPQHF.